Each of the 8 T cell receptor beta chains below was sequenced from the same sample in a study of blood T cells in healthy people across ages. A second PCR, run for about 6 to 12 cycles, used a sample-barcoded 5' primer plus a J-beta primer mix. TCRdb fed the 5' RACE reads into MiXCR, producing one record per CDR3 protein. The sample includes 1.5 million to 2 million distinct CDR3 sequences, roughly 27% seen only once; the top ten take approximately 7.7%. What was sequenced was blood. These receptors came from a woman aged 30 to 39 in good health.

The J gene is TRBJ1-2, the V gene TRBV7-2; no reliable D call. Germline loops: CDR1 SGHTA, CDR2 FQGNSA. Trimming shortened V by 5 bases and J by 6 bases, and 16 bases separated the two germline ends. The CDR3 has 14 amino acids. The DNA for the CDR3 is TGTGCCAGCAGCCTAGTGTTAGCACCCAATGGCTACACCTTC. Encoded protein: CASSLVLAPNGYTF.

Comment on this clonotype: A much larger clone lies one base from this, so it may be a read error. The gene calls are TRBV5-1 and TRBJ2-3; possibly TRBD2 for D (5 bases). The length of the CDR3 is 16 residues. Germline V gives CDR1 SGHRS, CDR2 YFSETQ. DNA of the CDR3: TGCGCCAACAGCTTGGCCCGCGGAGGAAACACAGATACGCAGTATTTT. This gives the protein CANSLARGGNTDTQYF.

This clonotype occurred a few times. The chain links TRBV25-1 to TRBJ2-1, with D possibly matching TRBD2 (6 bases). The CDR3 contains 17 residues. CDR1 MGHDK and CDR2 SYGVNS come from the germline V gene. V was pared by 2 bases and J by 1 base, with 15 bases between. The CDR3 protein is CASSEATSGLSYNEQFF. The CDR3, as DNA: TGTGCCAGCAGTGAAGCCACAAGCGGGCTGTCCTACAATGAGCAGTTCTTC.

CDR3 loop: CASSPRGGTAAYNEQFF. CDR3 DNA sequence: TGTGCCAGCAGCCCCCGAGGGGGGACCGCCGCCTACAATGAGCAGTTCTTC. The chain carries TRBV9 and TRBJ2-1; D assignment may be TRBD1 or TRBD2 (6 bases each). Germline CDR1 SGDLS, CDR2 YYNGEE. The V and J ends lost 4 bases and 2 bases respectively, with 19 bases between them. CDR3 size: 17 residues.

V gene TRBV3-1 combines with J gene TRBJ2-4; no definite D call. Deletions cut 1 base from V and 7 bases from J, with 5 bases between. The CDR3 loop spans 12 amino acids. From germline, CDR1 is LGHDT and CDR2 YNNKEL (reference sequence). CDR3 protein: CASSQGLNIQYF. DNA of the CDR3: TGTGCCAGCAGCCAAGGGTTGAACATTCAGTACTTC.

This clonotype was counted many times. The CDR3 nucleotides are TGCGCCAGCAGCCAAGGGACTAGCGCCGAGCAGTTCTTC. As protein: CASSQGTSAEQFF. The rearrangement uses TRBV4-3 and TRBJ2-1; 9 bases are shared with TRBD2. V shed 1 base, J shed 10 bases, and the junction held 2 bases outside the gene matches. CDR1 and CDR2 from the germline V gene are LGHNA and YSLEER. CDR3 length equals 13 residues.

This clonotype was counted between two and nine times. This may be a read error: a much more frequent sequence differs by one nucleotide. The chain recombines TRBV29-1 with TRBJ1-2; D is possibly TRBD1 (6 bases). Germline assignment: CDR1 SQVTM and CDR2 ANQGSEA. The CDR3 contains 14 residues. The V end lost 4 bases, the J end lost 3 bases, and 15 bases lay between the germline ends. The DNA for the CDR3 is TGCAGCGTTGGTTCCGGGGGCGCAGACTATGGCTACACCTTC. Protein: CSVGSGGADYGYTF.

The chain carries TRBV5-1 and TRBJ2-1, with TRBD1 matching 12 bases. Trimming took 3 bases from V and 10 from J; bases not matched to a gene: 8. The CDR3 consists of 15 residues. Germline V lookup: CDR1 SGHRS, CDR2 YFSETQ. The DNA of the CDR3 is TGCGCCAGCAGCTCGGGGACAGGGGGCTTGAGGGAGCAGTTCTTC. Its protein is CASSSGTGGLREQFF.